Below, 21 T cell receptor beta chains from the same sample are listed, as sequenced in a study of technical replicates of blood from a few donors. Clones were sequenced by immunoSEQ multiplex PCR, and TCRdb holds only the in-frame ones, with some missing. The sample contains about 13,000 clones, roughly 77% of which appear only once. The sample consisted of PBMCs. The receptor set was obtained from a human donor in good health.

The chain combines TRBV28 with TRBJ1-1, with TRBD1 identical over 9 bases. Trimming removed 3 bases from V and 9 bases from J; junction bases left unmatched: 11. CDR1 is MDHEN and CDR2 is SYDVKM in the germline V gene. CDR3 length equals 15 residues. The CDR3 nucleotides are TGTGCCAGCAGTTTCGGGACAGGGTCCACCCGCCAAGCTTTCTTT. Protein product: CASSFGTGSTRQAFF.

V usage is TRBV7-9 and J usage is TRBJ2-7; unclear D gene. Trimming pared 5 bases from V and 6 bases from J, leaving 14 bases between. Germline V gene lookup returns CDR1 SEHNR and CDR2 FQNEAQ (reference sequence). This CDR3 contains 13 residues. The CDR3 nucleotides are TGTGCCAGCAGCCGCCTGGGTGAGGCCGAGCAGTACTTC. It codes for CASSRLGEAEQYF.

Here the CDR3 DNA reads TGTGCCAGCAGCGAGCGTCTAACTAGCGGGAGGGCCAATGAGCAGTTCTTC. Residues: CASSERLTSGRANEQFF. The chain couples TRBV5-6 to TRBJ2-1; 13 nucleotides align to TRBD2. The germline CDR1 and CDR2 sequences are SGHDT and YYEEEE. The CDR3 length is 17 residues. V shed 4 bases and J 6 bases; nucleotides not matched to a gene: 10.

V usage is TRBV5-1 and J usage is TRBJ1-4, with D unresolved. V was cut by 4 bases and J by 1 base, with 11 bases left in between. The germline gives CDR1 SGHRS, CDR2 YFSETQ. This CDR3 is 15 amino acids long. The CDR3 reads CASSPVEGTNEKLFF. The CDR3 nucleotides are TGCGCCAGCAGCCCCGTGGAGGGAACTAATGAAAAACTGTTTTTT.

The V and J genes are TRBV6-1 and TRBJ1-5; the D is unclear. Trimming removed 2 bases at V and 7 bases at J, with 9 bases between. The CDR3 length is 13 residues. Germline-derived CDR1 and CDR2 are MNHNS and SASEGT. The CDR3 DNA reads as TGTGCCAGCAGTGAACGGGCGGGACAGCCCCAGCATTTT. Translating it yields CASSERAGQPQHF.

The rearrangement links TRBV5-1 to TRBJ1-3; 9 nucleotides match TRBD1. Trimming removed 4 bases from V and 2 bases from J; junction bases left unmatched: 4. Germline lookup yields CDR1 SGHRS and CDR2 YFSETQ. The CDR3 length is 15 residues. This CDR3 is CASSTDRGTGNTIYF. For the CDR3, the DNA is TGCGCCAGCAGCACGGACAGGGGCACTGGAAACACCATATATTTT.

This clone was seen a handful of times. The rearrangement joins TRBV21-1 to TRBJ1-2; whether TRBD1, the table's D call, matches the DNA was not checked. TRBV21-1 is an annotated pseudogene. The CDR3 contains 13 residues. The CDR3 DNA sequence: TGTGCCAGCAGCAAAGACAGGGGGCATGGCTACACCTTC. Its translation is CASSKDRGHGYTF.

The chain has TRBV19 and TRBJ1-1; D is perhaps TRBD1 (5 bases). Germline lookup yields CDR1 LNHDA and CDR2 SQIVND (reference sequence). This CDR3 region has 13 residues. V was shortened by 6 bases and J by 0 bases, with 8 bases between the two germline ends. The CDR3 sequence: CASRGGVNTEAFF. The CDR3 DNA reads as TGTGCCAGTAGGGGGGGGGTGAACACTGAAGCTTTCTTT.

The chain joins TRBV7-9 to TRBJ1-1; 10 positions match TRBD1. CDR3 size: 15 residues. CDR1 and CDR2 from the germline V gene are SEHNR and FQNEAQ (reference sequence). V gave up 1 base and J gave up 1 base; unmatched junction bases: 0. The CDR3, as DNA: TGTGCCAGCAGCTTAGGACAGGGGGCGAACACTGAAGCTTTCTTT. It is translated as CASSLGQGANTEAFF.

The chain combines TRBV7-9 with TRBJ2-3, with 12 bases identical to TRBD2. There are 18 residues in the CDR3. Germline V CDR1 and CDR2: SEHNR, FQNEAQ (reference sequence). The J segment lost 0 bases and the V segment lost 5 bases, leaving 9 bases of the junction unmatched. In DNA, the CDR3 is TGTGCCAGCAGCCCACCTAGCGGGAGGGCCGCTAGCACAGATACGCAGTATTTT. Translation gives CASSPPSGRAASTDTQYF.

The chain combines TRBV19 with TRBJ2-1; 10 nucleotides align to TRBD2. The V gene's germline CDR1 is LNHDA and CDR2 SQIVND (reference sequence). After removal of 1 base from V and 6 bases from J, the junction contained 3 bases not matched to a gene. This CDR3 has 15 amino acids. For the CDR3, the DNA is TGTGCCAGTAGTATAGCCATAGCGGGAGGCAATGAGCAGTTCTTC. This gives the protein CASSIAIAGGNEQFF.

This chain joins TRBV7-6 and TRBJ2-3, with TRBD1 as a possible D gene (6 bases). CDR1 is SGHVS, CDR2 FNYEAQ, per germline. The CDR3 totals 15 residues. Trimming left V 1 base short and J 4 bases short, with 12 bases between. This CDR3 reads CASSLGHRVADTQYF. CDR3 sequence (DNA): TGTGCCAGCAGCTTAGGACACAGGGTTGCAGATACGCAGTATTTT. Combining the CDR3 with reference TRBV7-6 and TRBJ2-3 gives the whole variable domain GAGVSQSPRYKVTKRGQDVALRCDPISGHVSLYWYRQALGQGPEFLTYFNYEAQQDKSGLPNDRFSAERPEGSISTLTIQRTEQRDSAMYRCASSLGHRVADTQYFGPGTRLTVL.

This chain joins TRBV28 and TRBJ1-4; 8 bases line up with TRBD1. This CDR3 has 16 residues. The V segment lost 5 bases and the J segment 7 bases; nucleotides outside the gene matches: 12. Germline CDR1 is MDHEN and CDR2 is SYDVKM. The CDR3 bases are TGTGCCAGCAGTCCCCAAGGACAGGGTGGGGGTGAAAAACTGTTTTTT. Amino acid sequence: CASSPQGQGGGEKLFF.

The J gene is TRBJ2-7, the V gene TRBV4-1, with 12 nucleotides matching TRBD2. Trimming took 1 base from V and 2 from J; bases not matched to a gene: 9. The germline gives CDR1 MGHRA, CDR2 YSYEKL. The CDR3 covers 18 residues. The CDR3 sequence: CASSQADSSGREPYEQYF. The CDR3 DNA follows: TGCGCCAGCAGCCAAGCAGATTCTAGCGGGAGGGAACCCTACGAGCAGTACTTC.

The V call is TRBV15, the J call TRBJ2-5; 7 bases map to TRBD2. This CDR3 is 14 amino acids long. Per the germline V gene, CDR1 is LNHNV and CDR2 is YYDKDF (reference sequence). Trimming removed 5 bases from V and 5 bases from J; junction bases left unmatched: 8. CDR3 sequence reads: CATSLSRDYETQYF. In DNA, the CDR3 is TGTGCCACCAGCCTTTCGCGGGACTATGAGACCCAGTACTTC.

This clone turned up a few times. The chain links TRBV7-8 to TRBJ1-1; TRBD1 agrees at 7 bases. Germline V gene data show CDR1 as SGHVS and CDR2 as FQNEAQ. The CDR3 is made up of 14 amino acids. With 5 bases clipped from V and 1 base from J, the junction kept 4 bases outside the gene matches. The CDR3 here is CASSTGVGNTEAFF. The CDR3 DNA reads as TGTGCCAGCAGCACAGGGGTCGGGAACACTGAAGCTTTCTTT.

The chain carries TRBV6-1 and TRBJ2-3; 9 nucleotides line up with TRBD1. The CDR3 sequence is 15 residues long. The ends lost 1 base at V and 4 bases at J; junction bases unmatched: 3. Germline lookup yields CDR1 MNHNS and CDR2 SASEGT. The CDR3 DNA reads TGTGCCAGCAGTGAAGTAACAGGGGGCCCAGATACGCAGTATTTT. Protein sequence: CASSEVTGGPDTQYF.

The chain carries TRBV29-1 and TRBJ1-1; no firm D call. Trimming pared 7 bases from V and 1 base from J, leaving 10 bases between. CDR1 is SQVTM and CDR2 is ANQGSEA in the germline V gene. The CDR3 has 12 amino acids. The CDR3 sequence: CSAVFGNTEAFF. The CDR3 coding sequence is TGCAGCGCCGTATTCGGGAACACTGAAGCTTTCTTT.

The rearrangement uses TRBV7-3 and TRBJ2-7; 11 nucleotides match TRBD2. There are 16 residues in the CDR3. V gave up 4 bases and J gave up 1 base; unmatched junction bases: 6. Germline V lookup: CDR1 SGHTA, CDR2 FQGTGA. The CDR3 reads CASSSSGTSGSYEQYF. In DNA, the CDR3 is TGTGCCAGCAGCTCCAGCGGGACTAGCGGTTCCTACGAGCAGTACTTC.

This rearrangement joins TRBV6-1 to TRBJ2-7, with D unresolved. Germline loops: CDR1 MNHNS, CDR2 SASEGT. V lost 7 bases, J lost 3 bases, and 10 bases lay in between. CDR3 length: 12 residues. The CDR3 DNA is TGTGCCAGCACCGAACATGGCTACGAGCAGTACTTC. Translation gives CASTEHGYEQYF.

The rearrangement links TRBV6-1 to TRBJ1-4; D is unclear. V was shortened by 6 bases and J by 6 bases, with 11 bases between the two germline ends. The germline gives CDR1 MNHNS, CDR2 SASEGT. CDR3 size: 13 residues. DNA for the CDR3: TGTGCCAGCAGACCGACGGGAGATGAAAAACTGTTTTTT. Residues: CASRPTGDEKLFF.